This TCR beta chain comes out of a study of T cell changes during pregnancy in multiple sclerosis (dated by TCRdb to between 2018 and 2021). Context from the whole study: Changes in the T cell repertoire over the course of pregnancy were examined in this study in women with multiple sclerosis.

Based on the germline V gene, the CDR1 and CDR2 sequences are SGHRS and YFSETQ. From its cysteine to its phenylalanine, the CDR3 spans 12 amino acids. The retained sequence is limited to the CDR3, 36 bases, with the frame set at the first base. The trim is 5 bases for V and 16 bases for J, with a gap of 19 bases between the germline ends. This clone has a single count. The antigen it binds to is not known. No much larger clonotype is one base removed from it; base qualities were not supplied. Library preparation employed the immunoSEQ multiplex PCR assay. The table comes from immuneACCESS by way of TCRdb, which keeps in-frame sequences with V and J called. Part of the clones is missing from these tables; in studies checked, under half for an unresolved V gene and the rest for unknown reasons. This sample comprises 35,000 to 50,000 clones, roughly 92% of them detected only once. Roughly 0.69% of the sample is taken by the ten largest.

The starting material was CD4+ T cells from peripheral blood mononuclear cells, obtained in the first trimester of pregnancy. This receptor chain uses TRBV5-1 and TRBJ2-1; the D gene is perhaps TRBD1, from 5 matching bases. This TCR was recovered from a female donor with multiple sclerosis, enrolled in a pregnancy study. The CDR3 in this case is CASRVQGPNLFF. DNA sequence: TGCGCCAGCAGAGTTCAGGGCCCCAACCTTTTCTTC.